The 3 T cell receptor beta chains in this list originate from one sample, sequenced in a study of PD-1 blockade in classical Hodgkin lymphoma. Each of the patients experienced relapse following autologous stem cell transplantation, and their brentuximab vedotin exposure differed. Measured with immunoSEQ multiplex PCR; TCRdb has only the in-frame clones, and not every one. The data show tens of thousands of clones, about nine tenths seen once. Sequencing was performed on peripheral blood mononuclear cells (PBMCs), taken at baseline. The receptors originated from a human donor with classical Hodgkin lymphoma.

This sequence joins TRBV19 and TRBJ2-6; D gene unclear. This CDR3 is 16 amino acids long. Germline V lookup: CDR1 LNHDA, CDR2 SQIVND (reference sequence). V gave up 7 bases and J gave up 2 bases, with 15 bases separating them. CDR3 sequence (DNA): TGTGCCAGTAATCGGGTTCTAGGGCCTGGGGCCAACGTCCTGACTTTC. Its protein is CASNRVLGPGANVLTF.

V and J are TRBV6-1 and TRBJ1-5, with D possibly being TRBD1 (6 bases). The CDR3 sequence is 13 residues long. The V and J ends lost 10 bases and 9 bases respectively, with 19 bases between them. CDR1 and CDR2 from the germline V gene are MNHNS and SASEGT. Here the CDR3 DNA reads TGTGCCACCCAGGGGACACGGGGCGGGCCCCAGCATTTT. Amino acid sequence: CATQGTRGGPQHF.

The rearrangement links TRBV28 to TRBJ2-7, with TRBD1 matching 9 bases. The CDR3 sequence is 14 residues long. V shed 10 bases and J 6 bases; nucleotides not matched to a gene: 13. Germline CDR1 is MDHEN and CDR2 is SYDVKM. The CDR3 region is CATMYRGRSPEQYF. CDR3 sequence (DNA): TGTGCCACCATGTACAGGGGGCGATCCCCCGAGCAGTACTTC.